The sequence of this T cell receptor beta chain was determined in a study of blood T cell repertoires in COVID-19. Study context: In each case, the material was cDNA or gDNA derived from T cells, B-cell-depleted T cells, or PBMCs.

This study enrolled people aged roughly 18 to 90 from approximately 25 US geographic areas. Participants were placed into cohorts based on the clinical history they reported. The recovered donors of Cohort 3 showed two negative PCRs, clearance, or symptom resolution. Some clones are missing from TCRdb's copy, which holds only in-frame ones; the method was immunoSEQ multiplex PCR. The sample has 250,000 to 300,000 clones, nearly 90% seen once. Germline assignment: CDR1 SEHNR and CDR2 FQNEAQ (reference sequence). The J segment lost 8 bases and the V segment lost 5 bases, leaving 10 bases of the junction unmatched. This CDR3 has 14 amino acids.

The genes are TRBV7-9 and TRBJ1-1, with TRBD1 matching 8 bases. Input material: PBMCs or T cells enriched from blood (not recorded which). The sequence was collected from a woman aged 25 to 45 who had recovered from COVID-19. The CDR3 region is CASSRHTGGAEAFF. The CDR3 coding sequence is TGTGCCAGCAGCCGACATACAGGGGGGGCCGAAGCTTTCTTT.